These 2 T cell receptor beta chains came from one sample sequenced in a study of long-term antiretroviral therapy in people with HIV. The assay used was immunoSEQ (version v3.0), run at survey level. Repertoires were generated with immunoSEQ multiplex PCR, while TCRdb's copy carries only in-frame clones and drops some. The sample holds about 17,000 clones, over 60% seen once. The specimen was unsorted PBMCs, collected approximately 2.5 years before starting antiretroviral therapy. Every receptor here comes from a woman aged 50 to 60 with HIV.

The J gene is TRBJ2-4, the V gene TRBV27, with D possibly matching TRBD2 (6 bases). The germline V gene has CDR1 MNHEY and CDR2 SMNVEV (reference sequence). V was shortened by 2 bases and J by 11 bases, with 22 bases between the two germline ends. This CDR3 is 16 amino acids long. As DNA, the CDR3 is TGTGCCAGCAGTTTAAGGTCGCCGGGGGTTGGAACATTTCAGTACTTC. Amino acids: CASSLRSPGVGTFQYF.

The chain has TRBV19 and TRBJ1-1; 9 positions agree with TRBD1. Germline loops: CDR1 LNHDA, CDR2 SQIVND (reference sequence). Unmatched junction bases numbered 4, after V lost 9 bases and J lost 2 bases. The CDR3 loop spans 13 amino acids. In DNA form, the CDR3 reads TGTGCCAGCGGACAGGGGCCAAACACTGAAGCTTTCTTT. This codes for CASGQGPNTEAFF.